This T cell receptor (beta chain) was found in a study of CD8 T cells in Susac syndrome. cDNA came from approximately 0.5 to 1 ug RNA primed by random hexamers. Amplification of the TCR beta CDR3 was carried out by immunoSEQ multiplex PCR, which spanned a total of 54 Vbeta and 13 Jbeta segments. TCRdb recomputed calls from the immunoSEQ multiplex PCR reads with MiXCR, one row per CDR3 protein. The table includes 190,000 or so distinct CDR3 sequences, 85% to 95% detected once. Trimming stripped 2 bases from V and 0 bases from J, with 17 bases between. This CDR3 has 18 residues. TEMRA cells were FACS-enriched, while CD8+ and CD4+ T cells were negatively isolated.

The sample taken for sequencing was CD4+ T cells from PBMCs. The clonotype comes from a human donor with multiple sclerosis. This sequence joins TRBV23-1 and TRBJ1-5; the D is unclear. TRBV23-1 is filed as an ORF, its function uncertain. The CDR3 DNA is TGCGCCAGCAGTCAAGGGATCACACAGAAGGATAGCAATCAGCCCCAGCATTTT. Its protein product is CASSQGITQKDSNQPQHF.